This section outlines one T cell receptor (beta chain) sequence together with its context. The sample comes from a study of technical replicates of blood from a handful of donors. Profiled with immunoSEQ multiplex PCR; TCRdb holds only in-frame clones, not every one. Here the sample spans tens of thousands of clones, roughly nine tenths being singletons. This CDR3 contains 16 residues. CDR1 is SGDLS and CDR2 is YYNGEE in the germline V gene. V lost 4 bases, J lost 6 bases, and 10 bases stayed unmatched. The specimen sequenced was PBMCs. This TCR derives from a human donor in good health. Some clones in this sample may be carry-over from other donors' samples. This chain uses TRBV9 with TRBJ2-3; 11 bases line up with TRBD1. DNA for the CDR3: TGTGCCAGCAGCAACCGGGACAGGGGGTTTTTTGATACGCAGTATTTT. This translates into CASSNRDRGFFDTQYF.